Listed here is a single T cell receptor (beta chain). Which antigen it targets is not known. No base quality values were provided; no much bigger clone lies one nucleotide off. This specimen comes from a study of glioma-infiltrating T cells after dendritic cell vaccination (dated by TCRdb to 2016 to 2018). About the full investigation: The cohort included some 15 glioblastoma patients drawn from Phase I and II dendritic cell vaccination trials, of whom 9 were newly diagnosed and 6 had recurrent disease. Patients received autologous tumor lysate-pulsed dendritic cell vaccination between 2003 and 2012. The vaccine consisted of monocyte-derived dendritic cells cultured seven to eight days with IL-4 and GM-CSF, then pulsed overnight with autologous tumor lysate. Each patient got three intradermal injections of the dendritic cell vaccine, spaced at biweekly intervals, in the arm below the axilla. In glioblastoma patients vaccinated with dendritic cells, deep sequencing of TCR beta CDR3 regions served to measure tumor-infiltrating lymphocyte content and to compare repertoires between tumor and blood. Survival after dendritic cell vaccination was correlated with TCR sequencing metrics, such as TIL content and the overlap between tumor and blood repertoires. Broad study findings and their caveats: The cohort was small and heterogeneous, with few patients having full blood and tumor sets and even fewer initial-recurrent tumor pairs. TCR clonality showed no direct relationship with survival, which suggests that a diverse polyclonal response may be important. The TCR overlap response model with three groups was called speculative and said to need prospective validation. After dendritic cell vaccination, a higher estimated pretreatment TIL content predicted longer time to progression and longer overall survival.

Selection of patients required sufficient residual fresh-frozen tumor tissue and over two years of available survival data. Although molecular status otherwise differed among the glioblastoma patients, no patient had an isocitrate dehydrogenase mutation. PBMC were collected before vaccination, two weeks after the third vaccination, and at tumor progression if progression occurred. Genomic DNA was extracted with the Qiagen DNeasy Blood extraction Kit. Trimming leaves V shorter by 1 base and J shorter by 6 bases, with the junction holding 4 bases beyond the gene matches. From the cysteine through the phenylalanine, the CDR3 covers 15 amino acids. Here the CDR3 DNA is all that survives: 45 bases in frame from base 1. The germline V gene provides CDR1 SGHVS and CDR2 FNYEAQ. TCRB CDR3 regions were amplified from roughly 1.8 ug genomic DNA, or all available DNA if less, using the immunoSEQ assay. For multiplex PCR, 60 forward primers for TCR V beta segments and 13 reverse primers for J beta segments were used. Synthetic control templates were spiked into each sample at limiting dilution to estimate reads per starting template. The Illumina HiSeq System generated sequencing reads of 87 bp. Per the original workflow: To remove PCR and sequencing errors, closely related sequences were merged with a nearest neighbor algorithm. TCR overlap was defined as the percentage of unique tumor TCR beta sequences that were also found in the peripheral blood of the same patient. TCRdb retrieved this table from immuneACCESS and kept in-frame rearrangements only. Not all clones are present; in checked studies, unresolved V genes account for under half, and no reason is known for the remainder. V and J calls and clone size follow that table, whereas D and trimming were derived from the DNA. The sample profile shows roughly 100,000 clones; about four fifths of them were found once. Jointly, the top ten make up approximately 12% of the sample.

Sequences were derived from blood, sampled before dendritic cell vaccination. This receptor was obtained from a human donor with glioblastoma. The chain joins TRBV7-6 to TRBJ2-7; 12 bases in the middle match TRBD1. In nucleotides, the sequence is TGTGCCAGCAGCTTAGTAGGGACAGGGGGCGGCGAGCAGTACTTC. Its translation reads: CASSLVGTGGGEQYF.